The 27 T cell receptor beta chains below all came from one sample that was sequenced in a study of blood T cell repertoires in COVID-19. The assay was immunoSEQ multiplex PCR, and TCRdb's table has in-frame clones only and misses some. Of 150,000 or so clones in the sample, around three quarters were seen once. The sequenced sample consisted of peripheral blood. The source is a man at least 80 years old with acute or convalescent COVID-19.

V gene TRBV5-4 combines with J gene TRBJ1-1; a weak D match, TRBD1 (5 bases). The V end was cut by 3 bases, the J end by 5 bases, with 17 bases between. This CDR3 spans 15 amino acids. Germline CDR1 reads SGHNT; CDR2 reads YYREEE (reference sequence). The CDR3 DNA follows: TGTGCCAGCAGCTCCGGGGGTCAGGGTGGGACTGAAGCTTTCTTT. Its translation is CASSSGGQGGTEAFF. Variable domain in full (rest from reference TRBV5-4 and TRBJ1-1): ETGVTQSPTHLIKTRGQQVTLRCSSQSGHNTVSWYQQALGQGPQFIFQYYREEENGRGNFPPRFSGLQFPNYSSELNVNALELDDSALYLCASSSGGQGGTEAFFGQGTRLTVV.

The CDR3 DNA sequence: TGTGCCAGCAGCATACGGCCGGGACAGGGGGCGACCGGGGAGCTGTTTTTT. Protein sequence: CASSIRPGQGATGELFF. The gene calls are TRBV5-4 and TRBJ2-2; 12 nucleotides align to TRBD1. CDR3 length: 17 residues. Germline values: CDR1 SGHNT, CDR2 YYREEE (reference sequence). With 4 bases clipped from V and 5 bases from J, the junction kept 9 bases outside the gene matches.

DNA for the CDR3: TGCGCCAGCAGTGACCTCGCGGACACTGAAGCTTTCTTT. Translation gives CASSDLADTEAFF. This rearrangement joins TRBV10-1 to TRBJ1-1; D unresolved. Germline values: CDR1 WNHNN, CDR2 SYGVQD (reference sequence). The CDR3 extends over 13 amino acids. Trimming removed 3 bases at V and 3 bases at J, with 8 bases between.

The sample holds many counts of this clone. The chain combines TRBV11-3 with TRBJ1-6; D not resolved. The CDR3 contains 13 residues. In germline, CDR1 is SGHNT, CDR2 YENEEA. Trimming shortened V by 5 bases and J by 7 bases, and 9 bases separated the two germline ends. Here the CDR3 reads CASSQSLNSPLHF. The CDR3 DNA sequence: TGTGCCAGCAGCCAATCCCTAAATTCACCCCTCCACTTT.

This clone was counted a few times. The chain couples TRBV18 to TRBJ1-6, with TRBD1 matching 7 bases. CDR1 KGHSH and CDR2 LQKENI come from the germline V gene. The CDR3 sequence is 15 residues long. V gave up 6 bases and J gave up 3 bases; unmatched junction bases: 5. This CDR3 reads CASSRDSNYNSPLHF. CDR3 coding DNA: TGTGCCAGCTCCCGGGACAGCAACTATAATTCACCCCTCCACTTT.

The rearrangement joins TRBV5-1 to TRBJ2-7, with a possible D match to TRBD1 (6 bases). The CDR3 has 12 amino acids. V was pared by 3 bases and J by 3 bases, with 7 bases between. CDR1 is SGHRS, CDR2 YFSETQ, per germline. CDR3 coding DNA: TGCGCCAGCAGCTCGGACAGCTACGAGCAGTACTTC. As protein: CASSSDSYEQYF.

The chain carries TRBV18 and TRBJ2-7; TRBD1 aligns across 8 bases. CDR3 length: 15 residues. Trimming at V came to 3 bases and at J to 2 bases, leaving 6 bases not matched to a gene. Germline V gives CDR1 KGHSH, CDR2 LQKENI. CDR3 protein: CASSPGTGPAYEQYF. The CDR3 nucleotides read TGTGCCAGCTCACCGGGGACAGGTCCAGCCTACGAGCAGTACTTC.

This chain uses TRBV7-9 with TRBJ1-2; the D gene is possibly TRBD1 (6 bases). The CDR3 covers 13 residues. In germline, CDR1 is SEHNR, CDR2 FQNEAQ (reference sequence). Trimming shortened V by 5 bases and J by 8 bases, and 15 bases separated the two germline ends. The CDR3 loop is CASSAPLGGGYTF. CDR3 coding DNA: TGTGCCAGCAGCGCCCCTTTAGGGGGAGGCTACACCTTC.

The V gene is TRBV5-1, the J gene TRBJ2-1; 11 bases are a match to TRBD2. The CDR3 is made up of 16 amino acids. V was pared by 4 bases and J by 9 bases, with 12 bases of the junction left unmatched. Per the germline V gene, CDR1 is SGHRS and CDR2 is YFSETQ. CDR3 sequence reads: CASSPSPSGGTSEQFF. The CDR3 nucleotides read TGCGCCAGCAGCCCGTCCCCTAGCGGGGGGACCAGTGAGCAGTTCTTC.

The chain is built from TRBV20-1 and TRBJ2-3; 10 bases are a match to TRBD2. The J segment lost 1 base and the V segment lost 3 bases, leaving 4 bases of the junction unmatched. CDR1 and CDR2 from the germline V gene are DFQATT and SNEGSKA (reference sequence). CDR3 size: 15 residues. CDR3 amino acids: CSASSSGGGTDTQYF. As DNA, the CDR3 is TGCAGTGCTAGTTCTAGCGGGGGAGGCACAGATACGCAGTATTTT.

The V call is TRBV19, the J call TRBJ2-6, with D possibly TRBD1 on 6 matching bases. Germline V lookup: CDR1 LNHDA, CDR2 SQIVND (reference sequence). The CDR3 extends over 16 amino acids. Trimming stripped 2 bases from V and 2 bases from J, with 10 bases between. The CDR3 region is CASSITGNPGANVLTF. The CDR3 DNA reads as TGTGCCAGTAGTATAACAGGGAACCCTGGGGCCAACGTCCTGACTTTC.

CDR3 DNA sequence: TGCGCCAGCAATCCTGGCGGGGGCTCCTACAATGAGCAGTTCTTC. It encodes CASNPGGGSYNEQFF. The chain links TRBV10-1 to TRBJ2-1, with 7 bases fitting TRBD2. V was clipped by 7 bases and J by 0 bases; unmatched bases: 6. The CDR3 contains 15 residues. Germline-derived CDR1 and CDR2 are WNHNN and SYGVQD (reference sequence).

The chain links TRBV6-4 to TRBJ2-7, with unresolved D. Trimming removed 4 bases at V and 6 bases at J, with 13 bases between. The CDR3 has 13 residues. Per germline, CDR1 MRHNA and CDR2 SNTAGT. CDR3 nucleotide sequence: TGTGCCAGCAGTGGAAGGAGTGCCTGCGAGCAGTACTTC. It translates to CASSGRSACEQYF.

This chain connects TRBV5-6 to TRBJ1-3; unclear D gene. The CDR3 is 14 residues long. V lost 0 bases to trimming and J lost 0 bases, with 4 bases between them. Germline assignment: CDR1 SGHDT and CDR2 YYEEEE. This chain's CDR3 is CASSLGNSGNTIYF. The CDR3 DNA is TGTGCCAGCAGCTTGGGTAACTCTGGAAACACCATATATTTT.

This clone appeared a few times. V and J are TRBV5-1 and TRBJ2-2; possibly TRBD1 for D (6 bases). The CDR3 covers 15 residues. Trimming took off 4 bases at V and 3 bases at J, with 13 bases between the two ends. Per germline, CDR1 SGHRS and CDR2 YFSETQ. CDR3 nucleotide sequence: TGCGCCAGCAGCAGAGGACAGCTTGACACCGGGGAGCTGTTTTTT. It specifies CASSRGQLDTGELFF.

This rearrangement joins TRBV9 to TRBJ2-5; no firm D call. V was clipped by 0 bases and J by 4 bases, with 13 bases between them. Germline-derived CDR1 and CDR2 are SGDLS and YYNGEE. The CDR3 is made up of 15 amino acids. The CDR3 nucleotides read TGTGCCAGCAGCGTAGCCAGTGGCCCCCCAGAGACCCAGTACTTC. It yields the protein CASSVASGPPETQYF.

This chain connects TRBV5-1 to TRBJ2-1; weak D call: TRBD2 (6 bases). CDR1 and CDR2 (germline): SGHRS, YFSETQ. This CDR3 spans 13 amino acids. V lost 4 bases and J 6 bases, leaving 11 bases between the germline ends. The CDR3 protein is CASSTGLSNEQFF. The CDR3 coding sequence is TGCGCCAGCAGCACGGGACTTTCCAATGAGCAGTTCTTC.

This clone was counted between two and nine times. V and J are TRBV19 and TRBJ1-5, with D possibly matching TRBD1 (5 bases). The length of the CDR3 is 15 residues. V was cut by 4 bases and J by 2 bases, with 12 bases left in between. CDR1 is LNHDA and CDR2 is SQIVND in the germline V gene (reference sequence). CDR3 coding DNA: TGTGCCAGTAGTACCTCAGGGTTCGGCAATCAGCCCCAGCATTTT. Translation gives CASSTSGFGNQPQHF. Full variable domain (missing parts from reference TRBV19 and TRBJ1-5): DGGITQSPKYLFRKEGQNVTLSCEQNLNHDAMYWYRQDPGQGLRLIYYSQIVNDFQKGDIAEGYSVSREKKESFPLTVTSAQKNPTAFYLCASSTSGFGNQPQHFGDGTRLSIL.

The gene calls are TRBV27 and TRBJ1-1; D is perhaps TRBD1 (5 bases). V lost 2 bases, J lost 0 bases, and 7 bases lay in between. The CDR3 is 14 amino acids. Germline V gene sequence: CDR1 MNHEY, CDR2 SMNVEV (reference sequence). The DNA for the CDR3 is TGTGCCAGCAGTTTAAAGGGGATGAACACTGAAGCTTTCTTT. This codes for CASSLKGMNTEAFF.

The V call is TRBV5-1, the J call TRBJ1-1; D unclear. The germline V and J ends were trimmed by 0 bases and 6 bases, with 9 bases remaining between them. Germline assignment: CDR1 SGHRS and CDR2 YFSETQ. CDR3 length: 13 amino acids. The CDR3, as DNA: TGCGCCAGCAGCTTGGGAACAATCGCTGAAGCTTTCTTT. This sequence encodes CASSLGTIAEAFF.

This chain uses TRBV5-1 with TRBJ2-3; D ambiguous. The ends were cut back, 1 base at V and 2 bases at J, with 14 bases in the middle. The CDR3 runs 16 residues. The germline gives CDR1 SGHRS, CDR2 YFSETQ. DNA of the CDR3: TGCGCCAGCAGCTTGCTTAACTCTAGAAACACAGATACGCAGTATTTT. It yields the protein CASSLLNSRNTDTQYF.

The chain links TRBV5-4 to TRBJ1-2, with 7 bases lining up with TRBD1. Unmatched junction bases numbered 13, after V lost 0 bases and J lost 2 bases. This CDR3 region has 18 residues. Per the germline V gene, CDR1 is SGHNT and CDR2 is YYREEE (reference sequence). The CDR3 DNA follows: TGTGCCAGCAGCTTGGGGTTTATGCAGGGGGTGAAAAACTATGGCTACACCTTC. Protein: CASSLGFMQGVKNYGYTF.

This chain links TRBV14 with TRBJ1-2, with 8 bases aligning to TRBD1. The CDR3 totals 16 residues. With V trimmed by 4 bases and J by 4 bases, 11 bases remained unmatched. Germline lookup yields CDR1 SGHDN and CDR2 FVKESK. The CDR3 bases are TGTGCCAGCAGCCTTATGACGGGGACAGGCCCCTATGGCTACACCTTC. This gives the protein CASSLMTGTGPYGYTF.

In DNA, the CDR3 is TGTGCCAGCACCCAAGGGACAGTTAGCAATCAGCCCCAGCATTTT. Its translation: CASTQGTVSNQPQHF. This rearrangement joins TRBV6-6 to TRBJ1-5, with TRBD1 identical over 7 bases. Germline loops: CDR1 MNHNY, CDR2 SVGAGI (reference sequence). The trim removed 7 bases at V and 0 bases at J, leaving 6 bases unmatched. This CDR3 is 15 amino acids long.

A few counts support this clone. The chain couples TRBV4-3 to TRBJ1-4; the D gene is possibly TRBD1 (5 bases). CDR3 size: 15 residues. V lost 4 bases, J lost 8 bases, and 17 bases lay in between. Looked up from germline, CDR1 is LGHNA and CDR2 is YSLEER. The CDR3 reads CASSRNGRGGEKLFF. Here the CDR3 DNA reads TGCGCCAGCAGCCGTAATGGACGGGGGGGGGAAAAACTGTTTTTT.

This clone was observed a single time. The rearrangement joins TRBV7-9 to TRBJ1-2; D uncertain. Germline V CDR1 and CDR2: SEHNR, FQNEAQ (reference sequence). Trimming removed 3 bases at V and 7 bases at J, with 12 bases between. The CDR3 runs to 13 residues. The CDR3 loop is CASSLAARRGYTF. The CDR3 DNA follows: TGTGCCAGCAGCTTGGCAGCCAGGCGTGGCTACACCTTC.

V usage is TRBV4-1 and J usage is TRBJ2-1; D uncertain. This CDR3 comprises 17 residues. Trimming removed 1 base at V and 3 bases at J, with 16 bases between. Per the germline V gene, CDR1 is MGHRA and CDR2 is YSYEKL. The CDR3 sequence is CASSQVSGSRYYNEQFF. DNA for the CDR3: TGCGCCAGCAGCCAAGTCTCCGGTAGTCGATACTACAATGAGCAGTTCTTC.